This T cell receptor (beta chain) originates from a study of cytomegalovirus exposure and HLA in healthy donors. Though nominally healthy at sampling, donors likely had unrecorded immune exposures. The CDR3 runs to 15 residues. Per germline, CDR1 SGHNT and CDR2 YYREEE (reference sequence). J lost 1 base, V lost 4 bases, and 4 bases had no gene match. 60 Vbeta and 13 Jbeta primers were used in PCR. Assay used: immunoSEQ multiplex PCR; TCRdb lists only in-frame clones, some missing. The top ten clones hold about 2% of a sample with approximately 120,000 clones, 70% to 80% of them seen once. Concerning this clone itself: Its antigen is currently unknown.

General study results and limits: Rates of TCR association differed by HLA locus in a later analysis, with DRB1 highest and HLA-C lowest. 15,000 to 20,000 TCR beta sequences were associated with HLA alleles at 0.05 false discovery rate in a later analysis.

Sequencing was done on a sample of PBMCs. The receptor's source is a human donor in good health. The chain is built from TRBV5-4 and TRBJ2-7; TRBD2 aligns across 11 bases. CDR3 bases: TGTGCCAGCAGCACCCGGACTAGCGGGTCCTACGAGCAGTACTTC. It is translated as CASSTRTSGSYEQYF.